Each of the 21 T cell receptor beta chains below was sequenced from the same sample in a study of PD-L1 blockade in urothelial cancer. Time point in this sample: peripheral blood 6 weeks after treatment start. Some clones are missing from TCRdb's copy, which holds only in-frame ones; the method was immunoSEQ multiplex PCR. The table has about 130,000 clones, roughly 82% seen once. The specimen was PBMCs, collected around atezolizumab (anti-PD-L1) treatment. The source is a man aged 50 or older with urothelial cancer.

Comment on this clone: Other DNA sequences in the sample encode the same CDR3. The chain joins TRBV30 to TRBJ2-7; D remains unclear. Per germline, CDR1 GTSNPN and CDR2 SVGIG (reference sequence). Trimming left V 0 bases short and J 5 bases short, with 5 bases between. The length of the CDR3 is 11 residues. CDR3 in amino acids: CAWSVLNEQYF. The CDR3 DNA reads TGTGCCTGGAGTGTACTCAACGAGCAGTACTTC. Combining the CDR3 with reference TRBV30 and TRBJ2-7 gives the whole variable domain SQTIHQWPATLVQPVGSPLSLECTVEGTSNPNLYWYRQAAGRGLQLLFYSVGIGQISSEVPQNLSASRPQDRQFILSSKKLLLSDSGFYLCAWSVLNEQYFGPGTRLTVT.

The rearrangement links TRBV27 to TRBJ2-6; D is ambiguous. The CDR3 covers 15 residues. The V end was cut by 4 bases, the J end by 2 bases, with 9 bases between. CDR1 is MNHEY and CDR2 is SMNVEV in the germline V gene (reference sequence). Here the CDR3 reads CASSSRVTGANVLTF. In DNA, the CDR3 is TGTGCCAGCAGTTCTAGAGTAACTGGGGCCAACGTCCTGACTTTC.

This clone has a handful of counts. This chain connects TRBV7-2 to TRBJ1-3; D unresolved. Trimming cost V 0 bases and J 0 bases, with 9 bases left between them. The CDR3 runs 16 residues. Germline V gene data show CDR1 as SGHTA and CDR2 as FQGNSA. CDR3 sequence reads: CASSLAAGFSGNTIYF. As DNA, the CDR3 is TGTGCCAGCAGCTTAGCGGCGGGATTCTCTGGAAACACCATATATTTT.

The chain has TRBV28 and TRBJ2-1, with a tentative D call TRBD1 (7 bases). The V and J ends lost 6 bases and 2 bases respectively, with 14 bases between them. The CDR3 extends over 15 amino acids. In germline, CDR1 is MDHEN, CDR2 SYDVKM. The CDR3 reads CASRAGGGTYNEQFF. DNA for the CDR3: TGTGCCAGCAGAGCAGGGGGAGGCACCTACAATGAGCAGTTCTTC. The full variable domain, its missing parts supplied by reference TRBV28 and TRBJ2-1, is DVKVTQSSRYLVKRTGEKVFLECVQDMDHENMFWYRQDPGLGLRLIYFSYDVKMKEKGDIPEGYSVSREKKERFSLILESASTNQTSMYLCASRAGGGTYNEQFFGPGTRLTVL.

CDR3 protein: CASSPGASGSYEQYF. CDR3 nucleotide sequence: TGTGCCAGCTCACCGGGGGCAAGCGGGAGTTACGAGCAGTACTTC. The J gene is TRBJ2-7, the V gene TRBV18, with 8 bases identical to TRBD2. After removal of 3 bases from V and 4 bases from J, the junction contained 8 bases not matched to a gene. Germline V gives CDR1 KGHSH, CDR2 LQKENI. The CDR3 runs 15 residues.

CDR3: CASSSGQGNEKLFF. The CDR3 DNA follows: TGTGCCAGCAGCTCAGGACAGGGGAATGAAAAACTGTTTTTT. This chain joins TRBV7-9 and TRBJ1-4; 9 positions match TRBD1. The CDR3 has 14 amino acids. The J segment lost 5 bases and the V segment lost 4 bases, leaving 2 bases of the junction unmatched. Germline V gene sequence: CDR1 SEHNR, CDR2 FQNEAQ (reference sequence).

The rearrangement links TRBV18 to TRBJ1-6; 8 nucleotides agree with TRBD1. This CDR3 spans 15 amino acids. V trimming: 1 base; J trimming: 6 bases; junction bases outside the gene matches: 2. Germline V CDR1 and CDR2: KGHSH, LQKENI. CDR3 sequence (DNA): TGTGCCAGCTCACCACGGACAGGGATTAATTCACCCCTCCACTTT. Its protein product is CASSPRTGINSPLHF.

The gene calls are TRBV30 and TRBJ1-5, with D perhaps TRBD1 (5 bases). The CDR3 runs to 13 residues. Germline V gene sequence: CDR1 GTSNPN, CDR2 SVGIG (reference sequence). V lost 7 bases to trimming and J lost 0 bases, with 10 bases between them. CDR3 sequence (DNA): TGTGCCTCCAGGGTACCTAGCAATCAGCCCCAGCATTTT. Its translation: CASRVPSNQPQHF.

J is TRBJ1-1 and V is TRBV19; TRBD1 matches at 8 bases. V lost 5 bases and J lost 1; bases outside the gene matches: 3. Germline CDR1 and CDR2: LNHDA and SQIVND (reference sequence). The length of the CDR3 is 14 residues. The CDR3 sequence is CASSPDRGNTEAFF. The DNA of the CDR3 is TGTGCCAGTAGTCCTGACAGGGGGAACACTGAAGCTTTCTTT.

This clone was seen just once. V gene TRBV23-1 combines with J gene TRBJ1-6; TRBD1 matches 7 bases. TRBV23-1 is placed among ORFs of uncertain function. The CDR3 runs 19 residues. Unmatched junction bases numbered 8, after V lost 0 bases and J lost 0 bases. The CDR3 DNA is TGCGCCAGCAGTCAATCCGAGACAGGGTCATGCTCCTATAATTCACCCCTCCACTTT. It is translated as CASSQSETGSCSYNSPLHF.

The gene calls are TRBV5-6 and TRBJ1-1, with D tentatively TRBD1 (6 bases). Trimming pared 4 bases from V and 5 bases from J, leaving 18 bases between. The CDR3 covers 15 residues. Germline loops: CDR1 SGHDT, CDR2 YYEEEE. The CDR3 nucleotides are TGTGCCAGCAGCACGTTTGTGGGGGCAGGAACTGAAGCTTTCTTT. This sequence encodes CASSTFVGAGTEAFF. Variable domain in full (rest from reference TRBV5-6 and TRBJ1-1): DAGVTQSPTHLIKTRGQQVTLRCSPKSGHDTVSWYQQALGQGPQFIFQYYEEEERQRGNFPDRFSGHQFPNYSSELNVNALLLGDSALYLCASSTFVGAGTEAFFGQGTRLTVV.

The chain carries TRBV11-2 and TRBJ2-7; no definite D call. Trimming cost V 3 bases and J 5 bases, with 11 bases left between them. Per germline, CDR1 SGHAT and CDR2 FQNNGV. The CDR3 contains 13 residues. The CDR3 coding sequence is TGTGCCAGCAGCTTGAGGTATAGAGACGAGCAGTACTTC. Protein product: CASSLRYRDEQYF.

The chain uses TRBV6-5 and TRBJ2-7; perhaps TRBD1 as D (5 bases). Trimming removed 5 bases at V and 2 bases at J, with 13 bases between. The V gene's germline CDR1 is MNHEY and CDR2 SVGAGI. The CDR3 is made up of 14 amino acids. DNA of the CDR3: TGTGCCAGCAGTACGACAGTGGCCCCCTACGAGCAGTACTTC. Its protein product is CASSTTVAPYEQYF.

V gene TRBV30 combines with J gene TRBJ2-5; 10 bases align to TRBD2. Trimming removed 5 bases from V and 4 bases from J; junction bases left unmatched: 4. The CDR3 sequence is 13 residues long. CDR1 GTSNPN and CDR2 SVGIG come from the germline V gene (reference sequence). This CDR3 is CAWSSGSGETQYF. The DNA for the CDR3 is TGTGCCTGGTCTAGCGGGAGTGGAGAGACCCAGTACTTC.

The chain employs TRBV29-1 and TRBJ2-7, with a weak D call TRBD1 (7 bases). Germline V lookup: CDR1 SQVTM, CDR2 ANQGSEA. Trimming removed 4 bases from V and 7 bases from J, with 14 bases in between. CDR3 length: 12 residues. Written as DNA, the CDR3 is TGCAGCGTTGCTGGACAGGCGGGGGAGCAGTACTTC. It specifies CSVAGQAGEQYF.

For the CDR3, the DNA is TGTGCCAGCAGCGTAGATGGCAACACCGGGGAGCTGTTTTTT. It translates to CASSVDGNTGELFF. The J gene is TRBJ2-2, the V gene TRBV9; D call uncertain. Trimming left V 0 bases short and J 2 bases short, with 5 bases between. CDR1 and CDR2 from the germline V gene are SGDLS and YYNGEE. The CDR3 consists of 14 residues.

The genes are TRBV11-1 and TRBJ1-1; no firm D call. The CDR3 covers 15 residues. CDR1 and CDR2 (germline): SGHAT, FQDESV (reference sequence). Trimming removed 1 base at V and 0 bases at J, with 9 bases between. Here the CDR3 reads CASSLGLRVNTEAFF. CDR3 DNA: TGTGCCAGCAGCTTAGGACTGAGGGTGAACACTGAAGCTTTCTTT.

This clone occurred once. The chain joins TRBV6-1 to TRBJ1-1; 8 bases agree with TRBD1. Losses at the gene ends were 6 bases for V and 4 bases for J; bases not matched to a gene: 10. CDR1 is MNHNS and CDR2 is SASEGT in the germline V gene. This CDR3 spans 15 amino acids. The CDR3: CASRAAPTGGTEAFF. The CDR3 DNA reads as TGTGCCAGCAGAGCGGCCCCAACAGGGGGCACTGAAGCTTTCTTT.

The chain uses TRBV7-3 and TRBJ2-1; 13 nucleotides match TRBD2. Looked up from germline, CDR1 is SGHTA and CDR2 is FQGTGA. Germline trimming cut 1 base from V and 5 bases from J; bases unmatched to any gene: 8. This CDR3 region has 18 residues. The CDR3 protein is CASSLKAQLAGGNNEQFF. The CDR3 DNA is TGTGCCAGCAGCTTAAAGGCCCAACTAGCGGGAGGGAACAATGAGCAGTTCTTC.

The chain has TRBV7-2 and TRBJ2-5; D unclear. The V gene's germline CDR1 is SGHTA and CDR2 FQGNSA. The CDR3 loop spans 14 amino acids. Trimming pared 1 base from V and 5 bases from J, leaving 11 bases between. For the CDR3, the DNA is TGTGCCAGCAGCTTAGACTCAGACTGGGAGACCCAGTACTTC. Translated: CASSLDSDWETQYF.

V usage is TRBV7-6 and J usage is TRBJ2-1; 10 bases match TRBD2. V gave up 1 base and J gave up 2 bases; unmatched junction bases: 2. The germline V gene has CDR1 SGHVS and CDR2 FNYEAQ. This CDR3 is 16 amino acids long. Here the CDR3 reads CASSLGAGGPYNEQFF. The CDR3 DNA follows: TGTGCCAGCAGCTTAGGAGCGGGAGGGCCCTACAATGAGCAGTTCTTC.